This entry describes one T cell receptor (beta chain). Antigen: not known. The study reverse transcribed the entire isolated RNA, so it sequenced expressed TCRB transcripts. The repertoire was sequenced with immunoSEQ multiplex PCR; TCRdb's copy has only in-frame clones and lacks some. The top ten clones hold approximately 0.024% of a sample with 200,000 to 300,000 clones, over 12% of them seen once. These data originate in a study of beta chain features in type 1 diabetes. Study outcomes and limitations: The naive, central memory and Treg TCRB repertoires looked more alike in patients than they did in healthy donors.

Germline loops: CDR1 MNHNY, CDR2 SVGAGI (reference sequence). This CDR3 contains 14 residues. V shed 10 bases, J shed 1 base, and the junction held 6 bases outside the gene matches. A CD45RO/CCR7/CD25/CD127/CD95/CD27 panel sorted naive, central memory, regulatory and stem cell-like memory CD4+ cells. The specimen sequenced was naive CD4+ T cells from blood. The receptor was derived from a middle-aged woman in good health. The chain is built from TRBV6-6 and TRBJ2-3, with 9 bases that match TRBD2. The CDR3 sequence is CATKAGGRTDTQYF. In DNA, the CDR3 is TGTGCCACGAAGGCGGGGGGGCGCACAGATACGCAGTATTTT.